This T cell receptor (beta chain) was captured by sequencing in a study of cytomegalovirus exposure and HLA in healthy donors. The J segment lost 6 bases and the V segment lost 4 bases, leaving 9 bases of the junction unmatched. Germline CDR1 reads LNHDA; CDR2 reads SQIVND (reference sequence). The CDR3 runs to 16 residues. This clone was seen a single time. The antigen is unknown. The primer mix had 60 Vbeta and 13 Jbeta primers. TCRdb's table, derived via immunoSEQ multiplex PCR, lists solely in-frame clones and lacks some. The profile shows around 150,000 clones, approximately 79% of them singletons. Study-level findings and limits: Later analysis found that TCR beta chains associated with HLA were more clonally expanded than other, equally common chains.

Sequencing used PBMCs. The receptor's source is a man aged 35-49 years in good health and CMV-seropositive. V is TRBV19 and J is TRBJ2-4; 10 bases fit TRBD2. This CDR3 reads CASSTEREGRRNIQYF. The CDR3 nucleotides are TGTGCCAGTAGTACCGAGCGGGAGGGCCGGAGAAACATTCAGTACTTC.